This record covers a single T cell receptor beta chain. The clone's antigen remains unknown. No quality values exist for individual bases; no much larger clone is one base distant. The immunoSEQ Assay, a bias-controlled multiplex PCR, was used to amplify TCRbeta CDR3 regions from genomic DNA. In the paper's pipeline: The number of nucleated cells in each sample was estimated by amplification of reference gene primers within the assay. To quantify the absolute abundance of each unique TCRbeta CDR3 rearrangement, sequence reads were collapsed and filtered. For each sample, productive Simpson clonality was calculated as the square root of Simpson's diversity index across productive rearrangements. TCRdb mirrors the immuneACCESS table, restricted to in-frame sequences. Some clones are absent from its copies; in checked studies, under half trace to an unresolved V gene, and the reason for the others is unknown. The V and J calls and the clone size are those of that table, but D and trimming were determined from the DNA. The sample table shows fewer than 300,000 clones, and about nine tenths are seen once. Approximately 4.3% of the sample is in the top ten clones.

Another Seattle source contributed samples from volunteer blood donors who had recovered from COVID-19. Whole blood was collected in K2EDTA tubes by collaborating institutions according to the institutions' own protocols. For TCRbeta analysis, collaborators shipped samples as frozen whole blood, isolated PBMCs, or DNA extracted from either of those sample types. This entry belongs to a study of blood T cell repertoires in COVID-19 (dated by TCRdb to 2020 to 2022). In terms of the full investigation: Samples from collaborators originated in the United States, Italy and Spain and spanned both the acute and convalescent phases of COVID-19. The samples were drawn from two sources: the first 160 participants of the ongoing ImmuneRACE study, and over 1,000 subjects contributed by 6 global collaborators. HLA class I and class II types, where available, came from metadata supplied by the sample provider rather than from assay-based typing. The prospective study material was composed of cDNA or gDNA derived from T cells, B-cell-depleted T cells, or PBMCs. Subjects who had been exposed to COVID-19, were actively infected with it, or had recovered from it provided the deeply sampled blood TCRbeta repertoires that made up the dataset. A freely available public database, intended as a resource for researchers studying the immune response to SARS-CoV-2, is where the repertoires were released. A de-identified subject ID, COVID-19 status, age in years and sex were almost always included in the sample metadata. What the work shows at the level of the full study, not this receptor alone: Clinical and demographic metadata were provided uncurated, with the amount varying by source and participant.

The CDR3 sequence holds 14 residues, the cysteine and phenylalanine included. The kept DNA is CDR3 alone, 42 bases in frame from the first base. CDR1 and CDR2 (MNHEY, SMNVEV) derive from the germline V gene (reference sequence). Between the V and J ends, shortened by 0 bases and 2 bases respectively, the junction contains 7 bases. The receptor's source is a man in his 60s who had recovered from COVID-19. Sequences were obtained from peripheral blood. The chain employs TRBV27 and TRBJ2-5; no D gene call is confident. The DNA sequence reads TGTGCCAGCAGTTTATCGCGGATGCAAGAGACCCAGTACTTC. This translates into CASSLSRMQETQYF.